These 28 T cell receptor beta chains came from one sample sequenced in a study of T cell responses to AZD1222 COVID-19 vaccine. TCRdb keeps only in-frame clones here, not all; method: immunoSEQ multiplex PCR. The table includes over 100,000 clones, approximately 86% detected once. The sample consisted of peripheral blood, taken on day 0 of AZD1222 vaccination. Source of these receptors: an adult in good health.

V is TRBV18 and J is TRBJ2-3; tentative D call: TRBD1 (6 bases). This CDR3 has 14 residues. V was cut by 4 bases and J by 5 bases, with 13 bases left in between. Germline-derived CDR1 and CDR2 are KGHSH and LQKENI. The CDR3 sequence is CASSRDRPGDTQYF. CDR3 bases: TGTGCCAGCTCACGAGACAGGCCTGGAGATACGCAGTATTTT.

The V and J genes are TRBV6-5 and TRBJ1-6, with D tentatively TRBD1 (5 bases). Germline loops: CDR1 MNHEY, CDR2 SVGAGI. The CDR3 spans 15 residues. V shed 0 bases and J shed 8 bases, with 11 bases lying between them. The CDR3 bases are TGTGCCAGCAGTTACTCAAGGCAGGGAGATTCACCCCTCCACTTT. It specifies CASSYSRQGDSPLHF.

The chain is built from TRBV6-2 or TRBV6-3 and TRBJ2-1, with D hard to call. Germline-derived CDR1 and CDR2 are MNHEY and SVGEGT. The CDR3 spans 15 residues. V lost 0 bases and J lost 4, with 10 bases in between. The CDR3 protein is CASSYSRFSYNEQFF. The CDR3 nucleotides are TGTGCCAGCAGTTACTCGCGGTTTAGTTACAATGAGCAGTTCTTC.

The V call is TRBV19, the J call TRBJ2-3; D uncertain. Germline assignment: CDR1 LNHDA and CDR2 SQIVND (reference sequence). V was clipped by 5 bases and J by 8 bases, with 11 bases between them. The CDR3 totals 12 residues. The CDR3 DNA follows: TGTGCCAGTAGTCCGCAACGTGGTACGCAGTATTTT. Protein product: CASSPQRGTQYF.

This clone showed up just a few times. V is TRBV3-1 (or the pseudogene TRBV3-2) and J is TRBJ1-6; D remains ambiguous. The CDR3 consists of 14 residues. Germline lookup yields CDR1 LGHDT and CDR2 YNNKEL (reference sequence). Trimming pared 9 bases from V and 7 bases from J, leaving 16 bases between. CDR3 sequence reads: CARSNRERNSPLHF. CDR3 nucleotide sequence: TGTGCCAGGTCCAATAGGGAAAGAAATTCACCCCTCCACTTT.

The V and J genes are TRBV6-5 and TRBJ2-7; D gene uncertain. Germline V CDR1 and CDR2: MNHEY, SVGAGI. V shed 2 bases and J shed 2 bases, with 10 bases lying between them. The CDR3 runs to 14 residues. CDR3: CASSYIGTTYEQYF. The CDR3, as DNA: TGTGCCAGCAGTTACATCGGCACTACCTACGAGCAGTACTTC.

The J gene is TRBJ1-1, the V gene TRBV5-1; unclear D gene. The CDR3 sequence is 13 residues long. The germline gives CDR1 SGHRS, CDR2 YFSETQ. V was clipped by 7 bases and J by 3 bases, with 13 bases between them. The CDR3 is CASVREEDTEAFF. The CDR3 bases are TGCGCCAGCGTTCGGGAAGAGGACACTGAAGCTTTCTTT.

The chain uses TRBV15 and TRBJ1-1; no clear D. Germline V CDR1 and CDR2: LNHNV, YYDKDF (reference sequence). This CDR3 contains 13 residues. The ends were cut back, 1 base at V and 0 bases at J, with 3 bases in the middle. CDR3 DNA sequence: TGTGCCACCAGCAGAGGGTTGAACACTGAAGCTTTCTTT. Protein product: CATSRGLNTEAFF.

The rearrangement uses TRBV18 and TRBJ2-3; D is undetermined. CDR3 length: 12 residues. Trimming took 1 base from V and 6 from J, leaving 5 bases between them. In germline, CDR1 is KGHSH, CDR2 LQKENI. CDR3 sequence: CASSPRGDTQYF. DNA of the CDR3: TGTGCCAGCTCACCACGGGGTGATACGCAGTATTTT.

This clone has more than one count but fewer than ten. V and J are TRBV5-1 and TRBJ1-1; D uncertain. Germline assignment: CDR1 SGHRS and CDR2 YFSETQ. The CDR3 consists of 16 residues. The V and J ends lost 0 bases and 1 base respectively, with 13 bases between them. As DNA, the CDR3 is TGCGCCAGCAGCTTGGTCCGGGATTGGGAGAACACTGAAGCTTTCTTT. Translating gives CASSLVRDWENTEAFF.

The sample holds one count of this clone. This chain connects TRBV11-2 to TRBJ1-2; weak D call: TRBD1 (5 bases). This CDR3 has 13 amino acids. The germline CDR1 and CDR2 sequences are SGHAT and FQNNGV. The V end lost 2 bases, the J end lost 5 bases, and 9 bases lay between the germline ends. The CDR3 loop reads CASSLQGVYGYTF. CDR3 nucleotide sequence: TGTGCCAGCAGCTTACAGGGAGTTTATGGCTACACCTTC.

The chain couples TRBV7-6 to TRBJ2-3, with D tentatively TRBD1 (6 bases). Trimming left V 2 bases short and J 0 bases short, with 12 bases between. Per germline, CDR1 SGHVS and CDR2 FNYEAQ. This CDR3 is 16 amino acids long. CDR3 DNA: TGTGCCAGCAGCTTAAGCCGGGACATTAGCACAGATACGCAGTATTTT. The encoded protein is CASSLSRDISTDTQYF.

This clone was observed once. This chain connects TRBV19 to TRBJ1-5, with D uncertain. Germline V gene lookup returns CDR1 LNHDA and CDR2 SQIVND (reference sequence). CDR3 length: 16 residues. V was pared by 3 bases and J by 9 bases, with 21 bases between. The CDR3: CASSISRGPAKMPQHF. CDR3 DNA sequence: TGTGCCAGTAGTATCTCCCGGGGTCCCGCTAAGATGCCCCAGCATTTT.

As to this clone: A far larger clone is one nucleotide away, so this likely arose from a read error. The sample carries other DNA sequences with the same CDR3. V usage is TRBV27 and J usage is TRBJ2-7; 9 bases agree with TRBD2. The V gene's germline CDR1 is MNHEY and CDR2 SMNVEV (reference sequence). Unmatched junction bases numbered 14, after V lost 11 bases and J lost 3 bases. The CDR3 covers 15 residues. CDR3 sequence: CARKIGAGGLYEQYF. The CDR3 DNA follows: TGTGCCCGCAAAATCGGGGCGGGGGGGCTCTACGAGCAGTACTTC.

Only one count was recorded for this clone. This chain uses TRBV2 with TRBJ2-3; D possibly corresponds to TRBD2 (5 bases). Trimming took off 8 bases at V and 6 bases at J, with 9 bases between the two ends. The CDR3 consists of 11 residues. From germline, CDR1 is SNHLY and CDR2 FYNNEI. CDR3 DNA sequence: TGTGCCAGCCGCTCGGGGGATACGCAGTATTTT. Protein product: CASRSGDTQYF.

By share, this clone ranks as medium-sized (0.01 to 0.1%). The chain has TRBV7-2 and TRBJ2-3; TRBD1 matches 9 bases. The J segment lost 0 bases and the V segment lost 5 bases, leaving 6 bases of the junction unmatched. Germline CDR1 SGHTA, CDR2 FQGNSA. CDR3 size: 16 residues. In DNA form, the CDR3 reads TGTGCCAGCAGCCAGCGACAGGGGGGAAGCACAGATACGCAGTATTTT. Its translation is CASSQRQGGSTDTQYF.

The genes are TRBV19 and TRBJ2-1; perhaps TRBD2 as D (6 bases). Germline loops: CDR1 LNHDA, CDR2 SQIVND (reference sequence). The CDR3 runs to 14 residues. V was cut by 3 bases and J by 7 bases, with 13 bases left in between. The CDR3 sequence: CASSIYDGGNEQFF. CDR3 DNA sequence: TGTGCCAGTAGTATTTATGACGGAGGGAATGAGCAGTTCTTC. Filled out from reference TRBV19 and TRBJ2-1, the complete variable domain reads DGGITQSPKYLFRKEGQNVTLSCEQNLNHDAMYWYRQDPGQGLRLIYYSQIVNDFQKGDIAEGYSVSREKKESFPLTVTSAQKNPTAFYLCASSIYDGGNEQFFGPGTRLTVL.

The rearrangement uses TRBV6-2 or TRBV6-3 and TRBJ1-5; no definite D call. The V gene lost 1 base and the J gene lost 7 bases, with 8 bases spanning the gap. Germline CDR1 and CDR2: MNHEY and SVGEGT. The length of the CDR3 is 13 residues. The CDR3 region is CASSYLKIQPQHF. The DNA of the CDR3 is TGTGCCAGCAGTTACTTAAAGATCCAGCCCCAGCATTTT.

The CDR3, as DNA: TGTGCCAGCATTCCCGGGTGGGCCGGGGAGCTGTTTTTT. This translates into CASIPGWAGELFF. The V gene is TRBV28, the J gene TRBJ2-2; D ambiguous. CDR1 is MDHEN, CDR2 SYDVKM, per germline. The CDR3 is made up of 13 amino acids. Trimming removed 7 bases from V and 6 bases from J, with 12 bases in between.

The V gene is TRBV7-8, the J gene TRBJ1-5; D gene unclear. Deletions cut 1 base from V and 6 bases from J, with 13 bases between. CDR3 length: 15 residues. Germline V gene sequence: CDR1 SGHVS, CDR2 FQNEAQ. The CDR3 DNA follows: TGTGCCAGCAGCTTAGAGGTTCTCGGGCGTCAGCCCCAGCATTTT. This sequence encodes CASSLEVLGRQPQHF.

The V call is TRBV20-1, the J call TRBJ2-5; tentative D call: TRBD2 (5 bases). CDR1 and CDR2 from the germline V gene are DFQATT and SNEGSKA (reference sequence). The CDR3 consists of 10 residues. The ends were cut back, 4 bases at V and 7 bases at J, with 7 bases in the middle. CDR3: CSATRGTQYF. The CDR3 DNA is TGCAGTGCTACCCGGGGGACCCAGTACTTC.

This chain uses TRBV7-9 with TRBJ2-7; 7 nucleotides align to TRBD1. CDR3 size: 14 residues. Germline lookup yields CDR1 SEHNR and CDR2 FQNEAQ (reference sequence). V lost 5 bases to trimming and J lost 2 bases; unmatched junction nucleotides: 6. CDR3 DNA: TGTGCCAGCAGCCCAGACAGGGTACCCTACGAGCAGTACTTC. Amino acids: CASSPDRVPYEQYF.

This clone has a handful of counts. The chain employs TRBV6-5 and TRBJ1-6; 9 bases line up with TRBD1. From germline, CDR1 is MNHEY and CDR2 SVGAGI. This CDR3 has 14 amino acids. The J segment lost 10 bases and the V segment lost 5 bases, leaving 6 bases of the junction unmatched. This CDR3 is CASSRDRVRSPLHF. The CDR3 coding sequence is TGTGCCAGCAGTCGGGACAGGGTACGGTCACCCCTCCACTTT.

The chain carries TRBV30 and TRBJ2-7, with D possibly matching TRBD2 (6 bases). The CDR3 consists of 15 residues. Germline V lookup: CDR1 GTSNPN, CDR2 SVGIG (reference sequence). V lost 0 bases to trimming and J lost 5 bases, with 17 bases between them. This CDR3 reads CAWSVLSAGSHEQYF. CDR3 sequence (DNA): TGTGCCTGGAGTGTACTTTCTGCCGGGAGCCACGAGCAGTACTTC. The variable domain in full, completed from reference TRBV30 and TRBJ2-7, reads SQTIHQWPATLVQPVGSPLSLECTVEGTSNPNLYWYRQAAGRGLQLLFYSVGIGQISSEVPQNLSASRPQDRQFILSSKKLLLSDSGFYLCAWSVLSAGSHEQYFGPGTRLTVT.

This chain uses TRBV19 with TRBJ2-2, with TRBD1 as a possible D gene (5 bases). This CDR3 spans 14 amino acids. Germline V gene lookup returns CDR1 LNHDA and CDR2 SQIVND (reference sequence). Trimming pared 1 base from V and 8 bases from J, leaving 11 bases between. CDR3 nucleotides: TGTGCCAGTAGTATAGCGGCAGGGAAAGGGGAGCTGTTTTTT. Translation: CASSIAAGKGELFF.

This clone was detected a few times. The chain employs TRBV25-1 and TRBJ1-6; D gene uncertain. V lost 1 base to trimming and J lost 7 bases, with 2 bases between them. The CDR3 covers 12 residues. Germline V gene sequence: CDR1 MGHDK, CDR2 SYGVNS. The CDR3 bases are TGTGCCAGCAGTGAATCCAATTCACCCCTCCACTTT. Translated: CASSESNSPLHF.

The rearrangement joins TRBV3-1 (or the pseudogene TRBV3-2) to TRBJ2-2, with 10 positions matching TRBD2. This CDR3 has 17 amino acids. CDR1 LGHDT and CDR2 YNNKEL come from the germline V gene (reference sequence). Trimming removed 0 bases from V and 1 base from J; junction bases left unmatched: 2. CDR3 region: CASSQDRTSGNTGELFF. Written as DNA, the CDR3 is TGTGCCAGCAGCCAAGATAGGACTAGCGGGAACACCGGGGAGCTGTTTTTT.

This clone was seen ten or more times. The rearrangement uses TRBV9 and TRBJ2-2, with D possibly being TRBD2 (5 bases). CDR1 is SGDLS and CDR2 is YYNGEE in the germline V gene. The V and J ends lost 0 bases and 3 bases respectively, with 9 bases between them. This CDR3 spans 15 amino acids. For the CDR3, the DNA is TGTGCCAGCAGCGTAGGGGCGCGGGACACCGGGGAGCTGTTTTTT. Protein: CASSVGARDTGELFF.